The 9 T cell receptor beta chains listed next were all sequenced from one sample in a study of cytomegalovirus exposure and HLA in healthy donors. The study ran its PCR with 60 Vbeta and 13 Jbeta primers. Clones were sequenced by immunoSEQ multiplex PCR, and TCRdb holds only the in-frame ones, with some missing. The sample records 130,000 or so clones, 80% to 85% being singletons. The specimen sequenced was PBMCs. The receptors stem from a woman in her forties or fifties in good health and CMV-seropositive.

The chain employs TRBV5-1 and TRBJ1-1; TRBD1 matches 7 bases. The CDR3 contains 15 residues. Germline V gene lookup returns CDR1 SGHRS and CDR2 YFSETQ. V shed 1 base, J shed 6 bases, and the junction held 9 bases outside the gene matches. CDR3 residues: CASSLSRQGGAEAFF. The CDR3 bases are TGCGCCAGCAGCTTGTCTCGACAGGGCGGGGCTGAAGCTTTCTTT.

The V gene is TRBV5-5, the J gene TRBJ2-1; possibly TRBD2 for D (7 bases). V was clipped by 4 bases and J by 2 bases, with 10 bases between them. Looked up from germline, CDR1 is SGHKS and CDR2 is YYEKEE (reference sequence). The CDR3 covers 14 residues. CDR3 in DNA: TGTGCCAGCAGCCCGGGGGGCCCCTACAATGAGCAGTTCTTC. Its translation: CASSPGGPYNEQFF.

Worth noting for this clone: An end of the junction does not agree with germline; a read error may underlie this. The CDR3 region is CASSPSLAPLSGANGLTF. The DNA for the CDR3 is TGTGCCAGCAGTCCCTCACTAGCCCCCCTATCTGGGGCCAACGGCCTGACTTTC. This chain links TRBV28 with TRBJ2-6; TRBD2 might be the D (6 bases). There are 18 residues in the CDR3. Germline V gene data show CDR1 as MDHEN and CDR2 as SYDVKM.

Concerning this clone itself: The junction departs from the called germline gene at one end, perhaps through a read error. J is TRBJ2-1 and V is TRBV7-3; 8 bases align to TRBD1. The germline CDR1 and CDR2 sequences are SGHTA and FQGTGA. The CDR3 extends over 14 amino acids. The CDR3 protein is CASSITGGWDEQFF. The CDR3 nucleotides are TGTGCCAGCAGCATAACAGGGGGTTGGGATGAGCAGTTCTTC.

V is TRBV11-2 and J is TRBJ2-1; 12 positions agree with TRBD2. CDR1 and CDR2 from the germline V gene are SGHAT and FQNNGV. The length of the CDR3 is 16 residues. V trimming: 1 base; J trimming: 10 bases; junction bases outside the gene matches: 8. The CDR3 loop is CASSLGLAGGTWEQFF. In DNA form, the CDR3 reads TGTGCCAGCAGCTTAGGGCTAGCGGGGGGGACTTGGGAGCAGTTCTTC.

This chain connects TRBV11-3 to TRBJ2-5, with 11 nucleotides matching TRBD1. CDR3 size: 15 residues. With 5 bases clipped from V and 5 bases from J, the junction kept 7 bases outside the gene matches. Germline V gene sequence: CDR1 SGHNT, CDR2 YENEEA. CDR3 amino acids: CASSNRDRGSETQYF. CDR3 nucleotides: TGTGCCAGCAGCAACCGGGACAGGGGGTCGGAGACCCAGTACTTC.

About this clone itself: The junction shows a germline mismatch at one end, possibly a read error. V usage is TRBV7-9 and J usage is TRBJ2-3, with 8 positions matching TRBD1. Germline V CDR1 and CDR2: SEHNR, FQNEAQ (reference sequence). The CDR3 contains 15 residues. CDR3 loop: CSSSLRTGTTDTQYF. CDR3 bases: TGTTCCAGCAGCCTTCGGACAGGGACGACAGATACGCAGTATTTT. The whole variable domain, remainder taken from reference TRBV7-9 and TRBJ2-3, is DTGVSQNPRHKITKRGQNVTFRCDPISEHNRLYWYRQTLGQGPEFLTYFQNEAQLEKSRLLSDRFSAERPKGSFSTLEIQRTEQGDSAMYLCSSSLRTGTTDTQYFGPGTRLTVL.

The chain carries TRBV7-6 and TRBJ1-2, with 7 bases matching TRBD1. This CDR3 is built from 17 residues. Germline values: CDR1 SGHVS, CDR2 FNYEAQ. V lost 2 bases and J lost 8; bases outside the gene matches: 17. The DNA for the CDR3 is TGTGCCAGCAGCTTAAACAGGGGTAGTGTGGATGAGTACGGCTACACCTTC. This gives the protein CASSLNRGSVDEYGYTF. The whole variable domain, remainder taken from reference TRBV7-6 and TRBJ1-2, is GAGVSQSPRYKVTKRGQDVALRCDPISGHVSLYWYRQALGQGPEFLTYFNYEAQQDKSGLPNDRFSAERPEGSISTLTIQRTEQRDSAMYRCASSLNRGSVDEYGYTFGSGTRLTVV.

This clone was counted only a few times. V gene TRBV4-3 combines with J gene TRBJ2-3, with 9 bases that match TRBD2. The CDR3 sequence is 17 residues long. Trimming at V came to 1 base and at J to 4 bases, leaving 9 bases not matched to a gene. Germline CDR1 is LGHNA and CDR2 is YSLEER. The CDR3 coding sequence is TGCGCCAGCAGCCAAGGGAGCGGGGGGCTCGCCTCAGATACGCAGTATTTT. Translated, it gives CASSQGSGGLASDTQYF.